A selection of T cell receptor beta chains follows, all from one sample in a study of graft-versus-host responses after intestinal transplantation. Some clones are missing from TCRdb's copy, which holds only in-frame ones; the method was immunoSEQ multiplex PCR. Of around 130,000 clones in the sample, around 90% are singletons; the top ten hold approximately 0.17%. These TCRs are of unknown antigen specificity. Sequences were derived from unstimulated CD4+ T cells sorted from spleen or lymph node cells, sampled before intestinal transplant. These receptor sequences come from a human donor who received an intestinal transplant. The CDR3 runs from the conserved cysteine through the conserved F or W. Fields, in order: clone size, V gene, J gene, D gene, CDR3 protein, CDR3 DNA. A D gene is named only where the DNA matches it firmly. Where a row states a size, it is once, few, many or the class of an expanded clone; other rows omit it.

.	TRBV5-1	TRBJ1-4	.	CASSSTGRGEKLFF	TGCGCCAGCAGCTCGACAGGTCGCGGTGAAAAACTGTTTTTT
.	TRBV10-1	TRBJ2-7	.	CASSDPAGGHYEQYF	TGCGCCAGCAGTGACCCCGCCGGGGGACACTACGAGCAGTACTTC
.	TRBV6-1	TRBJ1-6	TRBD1	CASLRDRMFSPLHF	TGTGCCAGCCTCCGGGACAGAATGTTTTCACCCCTCCACTTT
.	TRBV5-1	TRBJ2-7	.	CASSTTYPGSGYEQYF	TGCGCCAGCAGCACAACCTACCCCGGGTCAGGTTACGAGCAGTACTTC
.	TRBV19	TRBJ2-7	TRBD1	CASRDLGGQNYEQYF	TGTGCCAGTAGAGACTTAGGGGGACAGAACTACGAGCAGTACTTC
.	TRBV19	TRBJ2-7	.	CASSPTAPYEQYF	TGTGCCAGTAGCCCCACCGCCCCCTACGAGCAGTACTTC
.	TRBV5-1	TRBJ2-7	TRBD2	CASSLKLAGGNTYEQYF	TGCGCCAGCAGCTTGAAACTAGCGGGGGGAAATACCTACGAGCAGTACTTC
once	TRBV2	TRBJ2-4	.	CASSVQGGAKNIQYF	TGTGCCAGCAGTGTACAGGGGGGGGCCAAAAACATTCAGTACTTC
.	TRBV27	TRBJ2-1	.	CASSFRRGEQFF	TGTGCCAGCAGTTTCCGACGAGGAGAGCAGTTCTTC
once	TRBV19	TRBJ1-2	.	CASNEPGYGYTF	TGTGCCAGTAACGAACCGGGATATGGCTACACCTTC
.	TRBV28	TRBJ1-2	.	CASSLSRGDYGYTF	TGTGCCAGCAGTCTATCTCGGGGGGACTATGGCTACACCTTC
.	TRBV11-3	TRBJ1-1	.	CASSLDNRLAFF	TGTGCCAGCAGCTTAGATAACAGATTGGCTTTCTTT
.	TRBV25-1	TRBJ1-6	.	CASSRLGASSPLHF	TGTGCCAGCAGTCGCCTAGGGGCATCTTCACCCCTCCACTTT
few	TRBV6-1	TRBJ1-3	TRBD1	CASSGTGVSGNTIYF	TGTGCCAGCAGCGGAACAGGGGTCTCTGGAAACACCATATATTTT
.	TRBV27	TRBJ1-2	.	CASSLGGGRYGYTF	TGTGCCAGCAGTTTAGGGGGGGGCCGCTATGGCTACACCTTC
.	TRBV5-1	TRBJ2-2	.	CASSLGVGELFF	TGCGCCAGCAGCTTGGGAGTCGGGGAGCTGTTTTTT
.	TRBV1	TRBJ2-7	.	CTSSQPTSVEGHEQYF	TGCACCAGCAGCCAACCGACTAGCGTGGAGGGTCACGAGCAGTACTTC
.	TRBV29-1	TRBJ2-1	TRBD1	CSVGQGTFNEQFF	TGCAGCGTTGGACAGGGGACCTTCAATGAGCAGTTCTTC
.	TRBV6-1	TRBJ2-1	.	CASIYGQAAYNEQFF	TGTGCCAGCATCTATGGTCAGGCAGCCTACAATGAGCAGTTCTTC
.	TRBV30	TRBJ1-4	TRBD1	CAWNKNRGNEKLFF	TGTGCCTGGAATAAGAACAGGGGGAATGAAAAACTGTTTTTT
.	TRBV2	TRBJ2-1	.	CASSALAGEQFF	TGTGCCAGCAGTGCTCTAGCTGGTGAGCAGTTCTTC
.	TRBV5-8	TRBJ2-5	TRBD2	CASSSTLTLAGVETQYF	TGTGCCAGCAGCTCTACCCTAACACTAGCGGGGGTGGAGACCCAGTACTTC
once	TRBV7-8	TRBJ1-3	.	CASSLGEVGNTIYF	TGTGCCAGCAGCTTAGGGGAGGTTGGAAACACCATATATTTT
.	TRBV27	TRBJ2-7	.	CASSFVYGYEQYF	TGTGCCAGCAGTTTTGTGTATGGCTACGAGCAGTACTTC
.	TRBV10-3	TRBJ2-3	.	CAINELEGRTDTQYF	TGTGCCATCAACGAACTGGAGGGACGCACAGATACGCAGTATTTT
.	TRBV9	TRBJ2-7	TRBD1	CASSPRGTALTYEQYF	TGTGCCAGCAGCCCACGAGGGACAGCCCTCACCTACGAGCAGTACTTC
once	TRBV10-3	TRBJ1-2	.	CAISAGPEISNYGYTF	TGTGCCATCAGTGCAGGGCCGGAGATTTCTAACTATGGCTACACCTTC
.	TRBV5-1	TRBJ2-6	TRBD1	CASSRGQLSSGANVLTF	TGCGCCAGCAGTCGGGGACAGCTTTCCTCTGGGGCCAACGTCCTGACTTTC
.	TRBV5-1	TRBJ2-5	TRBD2	CASSLASGGEETQYF	TGCGCCAGCAGCCTCGCCAGCGGGGGGGAAGAGACCCAGTACTTC
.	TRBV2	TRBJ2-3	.	CASPARKGTTDTQYF	TGTGCCAGCCCCGCGCGGAAGGGTACCACAGATACGCAGTATTTT
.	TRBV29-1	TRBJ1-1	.	CSAQTQEDTEAFF	TGCAGCGCCCAAACCCAAGAGGACACTGAAGCTTTCTTT
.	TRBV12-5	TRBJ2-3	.	CASGSSGGLTTLGDTQYF	TGTGCTAGTGGCTCCTCCGGGGGCCTTACCACCTTGGGAGATACGCAGTATTTT
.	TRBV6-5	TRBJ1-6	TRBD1	CASSYSRDRVSPLHF	TGTGCCAGCAGTTACTCGAGGGACAGAGTTTCACCCCTCCACTTT
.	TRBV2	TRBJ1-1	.	CASSEMGREAFF	TGTGCCAGCAGTGAAATGGGACGTGAGGCTTTCTTT
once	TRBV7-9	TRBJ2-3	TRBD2	CASSLLAGGSTDTQYF	TGTGCCAGCAGCTTACTAGCGGGGGGGAGCACAGATACGCAGTATTTT